The T cell receptor (beta chain) described here comes from a study of T-cell memory formation after mild COVID-19. Whole-study context: The two donors had largely donor-specific TCR clusters. Study outcomes and limitations: Pre-infection memory held some responding clones, suggesting pre-existing cross-reactive T cells responded.

UMIs and sample barcodes were carried by the TCR alpha and TCR beta cDNA libraries that 5'RACE produced using constant-segment primers. TCRdb independently ran MiXCR on the 5' RACE reads; one entry per CDR3 protein. The table shows hundreds of thousands of distinct CDR3 sequences, with approximately 25% occurring only once. Comments on this clonotype: Its specificity is not known.

This CDR3 contains 17 residues. CDR1 is LNHNV and CDR2 is YYDKDF in the germline V gene (reference sequence). The V and J ends lost 1 base and 0 bases, in that order; junction bases with no gene match: 8. The chain recombines TRBV15 with TRBJ1-2, with 7 bases matching TRBD1. The clonotype comes from an adult woman who had mild COVID-19 (a few samples of this study predate the infection). Cell type and time point are not known. Sequencing was performed on PBMCs or a T cell subset sorted from them (not recorded which). The CDR3, as DNA: TGTGCCACCAGCAGAGCACCGGGACAGTTCTCTAACTATGGCTACACCTTC. Amino acid sequence: CATSRAPGQFSNYGYTF. Complete variable domain (other parts from reference TRBV15 and TRBJ1-2): DAMVIQNPRYQVTQFGKPVTLSCSQTLNHNVMYWYQQKSSQAPKLLFHYYDKDFNNEADTPDNFQSRRPNTSFCFLDIRSPGLGDTAMYLCATSRAPGQFSNYGYTFGSGTRLTVV.